The 22 T cell receptor beta chains presented below share a single source sample, sequenced in a study of radiation and T cells in renal cell carcinoma. The protocol was immunoSEQ multiplex PCR, while the TCRdb copy is restricted to in-frame clones and leaves out a portion. The sample includes about 130,000 clones, approximately 82% of them seen just once. Time point noted: baseline pretreatment blood. Treatment meaning: 15 Gy SBRT to primary tumor, nephrectomy 4 weeks later. Here the sequenced sample was blood, taken from a patient whose treatment included radiotherapy and nephrectomy. The receptors shown here come from a woman between 55 and 75 years old with renal cell carcinoma.

V gene TRBV6-5 combines with J gene TRBJ1-2, with TRBD1 identical over 10 bases. This CDR3 has 15 amino acids. The germline V gene encodes CDR1 MNHEY and CDR2 SVGAGI. V lost 0 bases to trimming and J lost 8 bases; unmatched junction nucleotides: 6. CDR3 DNA sequence: TGTGCCAGCAGTTACTCCGGGACAGGGGAGGGGGGCTACACCTTC. It specifies CASSYSGTGEGGYTF.

V usage is TRBV27 and J usage is TRBJ2-7, with 10 bases matching TRBD2. This CDR3 is 16 amino acids long. Germline lookup yields CDR1 MNHEY and CDR2 SMNVEV (reference sequence). Unmatched junction bases numbered 7, after V lost 5 bases and J lost 0 bases. The CDR3 loop reads CASSPSGGAISYEQYF. The CDR3 DNA sequence: TGTGCCAGCAGTCCGAGCGGGGGGGCCATCTCCTACGAGCAGTACTTC.

J is TRBJ1-4 and V is TRBV11-2; 8 nucleotides agree with TRBD1. J was trimmed by 14 bases and V by 5 bases; bases with no gene match: 16. In germline, CDR1 is SGHAT, CDR2 FQNNGV. This CDR3 spans 15 amino acids. DNA of the CDR3: TGTGCCAGCAGCCCTCGGACAGGGATCGCCCGAGTTCTGTTTTTT. Amino acids: CASSPRTGIARVLFF.

The chain carries TRBV4-2 and TRBJ2-2; tentative D call: TRBD1 (6 bases). The CDR3 consists of 16 residues. Trimming removed 2 bases at V and 7 bases at J, with 17 bases between. Per the germline V gene, CDR1 is LGHNA and CDR2 is YNFKEQ. Here the CDR3 DNA reads TGTGCCAGCAGCCAAAAGGGGGTCTCAGGTATCGGGGAGCTGTTTTTT. Its translation: CASSQKGVSGIGELFF.

V and J are TRBV6-1 and TRBJ2-5; D is ambiguous. The V gene lost 6 bases and the J gene lost 1 base, with 3 bases spanning the gap. The CDR3 has 11 residues. Per germline, CDR1 MNHNS and CDR2 SASEGT. In DNA form, the CDR3 reads TGTGCCAGCAGGGGCCAAGAGACCCAGTACTTC. This translates into CASRGQETQYF.

The chain recombines TRBV9 with TRBJ2-6, with 12 bases aligning to TRBD2. The trim removed 4 bases at V and 2 bases at J, leaving 4 bases unmatched. This CDR3 spans 17 amino acids. Germline lookup yields CDR1 SGDLS and CDR2 YYNGEE. The CDR3 DNA reads TGTGCCAGCAGCTTACTAGCGGGGGGAACTGGGGCCAACGTCCTGACTTTC. Translating it yields CASSLLAGGTGANVLTF.

The chain joins TRBV7-6 to TRBJ2-1; 7 bases are a match to TRBD2. Germline V lookup: CDR1 SGHVS, CDR2 FNYEAQ. J lost 6 bases, V lost 3 bases, and 5 bases had no gene match. CDR3 length: 14 amino acids. This CDR3 is CASSFLGLGNEQFF. In nucleotides, the CDR3 is TGTGCCAGCAGCTTCCTAGGACTAGGCAATGAGCAGTTCTTC.

This clone was seen once. This rearrangement joins TRBV5-6 to TRBJ1-1; D call uncertain. Germline CDR1 reads SGHDT; CDR2 reads YYEEEE. The length of the CDR3 is 15 residues. V lost 2 bases and J 0 bases, leaving 11 bases between the germline ends. CDR3 residues: CASSLLPVMNTEAFF. The CDR3 DNA sequence: TGTGCCAGCAGCTTATTACCCGTTATGAACACTGAAGCTTTCTTT.

Written as DNA, the CDR3 is TGCGCCAGCAGCCACGAGGACAACAGAGACTATGGCTACACCTTC. Residues: CASSHEDNRDYGYTF. The chain uses TRBV4-3 and TRBJ1-2, with a weak D call TRBD1 (5 bases). The CDR3 length is 15 residues. The ends were cut back, 3 bases at V and 3 bases at J, with 14 bases in the middle. Germline assignment: CDR1 LGHNA and CDR2 YSLEER.

The V call is TRBV15, the J call TRBJ2-5, with a tentative D call TRBD2 (7 bases). V shed 5 bases and J shed 2 bases, with 12 bases lying between them. The CDR3 covers 14 residues. Germline CDR1 and CDR2: LNHNV and YYDKDF (reference sequence). The CDR3 DNA sequence: TGTGCCACCAGCCGCGGGGGCACTCAAGAGACCCAGTACTTC. Its translation is CATSRGGTQETQYF.

This clone was observed once. This chain links TRBV18 with TRBJ1-1, with D unclear. CDR1 and CDR2 (germline): KGHSH, LQKENI. Trimming took off 2 bases at V and 3 bases at J, with 7 bases between the two ends. The CDR3 consists of 13 residues. This CDR3 reads CASSPSFDTEAFF. The DNA of the CDR3 is TGTGCCAGCTCACCAAGCTTCGACACTGAAGCTTTCTTT.

The chain is built from TRBV2 and TRBJ2-5; D is unclear. Germline loops: CDR1 SNHLY, CDR2 FYNNEI. The V end was cut by 7 bases, the J end by 10 bases, with 16 bases between. This CDR3 has 12 residues. CDR3: CASILASDLQYF. CDR3 sequence (DNA): TGTGCCAGCATCCTTGCGTCGGACCTCCAGTACTTC.

CDR3 region: CASSQLTEGGGYTF. DNA of the CDR3: TGTGCCAGCAGTCAATTGACAGAAGGTGGTGGCTACACCTTC. V gene TRBV28 combines with J gene TRBJ1-2, with D perhaps TRBD1 (5 bases). V lost 5 bases, J lost 7 bases, and 17 bases lay in between. Germline-derived CDR1 and CDR2 are MDHEN and SYDVKM. The CDR3 has 14 residues.

The V call is TRBV7-9, the J call TRBJ2-5; 7 bases align to TRBD1. Germline trimming cut 6 bases from V and 3 bases from J; bases unmatched to any gene: 4. The V gene's germline CDR1 is SEHNR and CDR2 FQNEAQ (reference sequence). The CDR3 length is 13 residues. The CDR3 loop is CASRTGMEETQYF. The CDR3 DNA follows: TGTGCCAGCAGGACAGGGATGGAAGAGACCCAGTACTTC.

The genes are TRBV6-7 and TRBJ1-1, with 7 bases matching TRBD1. TRBV6-7 is an ORF, and what it does is uncertain. The CDR3 sequence is 15 residues long. V gave up 4 bases and J gave up 4 bases; unmatched junction bases: 9. CDR3 nucleotide sequence: TGTGCCAGCAGTTCCCCAGACAGGGACGGCACTGAAGCTTTCTTT. Translation: CASSSPDRDGTEAFF.

V is TRBV30 and J is TRBJ1-2, with a tentative D call TRBD1 (5 bases). This CDR3 comprises 11 residues. CDR1 is GTSNPN, CDR2 SVGIG, per germline (reference sequence). V shed 5 bases and J shed 2 bases, with 6 bases lying between them. Written as DNA, the CDR3 is TGTGCCTGGCGACAGAACTATGGCTACACCTTC. Protein: CAWRQNYGYTF.

This rearrangement joins TRBV5-3 to TRBJ1-2, with TRBD1 matching over 8 bases. TRBV5-3 is assigned to the ORF class and has an uncertain function. The CDR3 sequence is 11 residues long. V lost 10 bases to trimming and J lost 4 bases; unmatched junction nucleotides: 3. Here the CDR3 reads CAPRGPYGYTF. CDR3 DNA sequence: TGTGCCCCCAGGGGGCCCTATGGCTACACCTTC.

The J gene is TRBJ1-5, the V gene TRBV5-5, with TRBD1 matching over 10 bases. The germline gives CDR1 SGHKS, CDR2 YYEKEE (reference sequence). The length of the CDR3 is 16 residues. The junction had 9 bases not matched to a gene; V was cut back by 2 bases and J by 7 bases. The CDR3 sequence is CASSFEPGQGNQPQHF. As DNA, the CDR3 is TGTGCCAGCAGCTTCGAACCGGGACAGGGGAACCAGCCCCAGCATTTT. Filled out from reference TRBV5-5 and TRBJ1-5, the complete variable domain reads DAGVTQSPTHLIKTRGQQVTLRCSPISGHKSVSWYQQVLGQGPQFIFQYYEKEERGRGNFPDRFSARQFPNYSSELNVNALLLGDSALYLCASSFEPGQGNQPQHFGDGTRLSIL.

This clone was detected a few times. The rearrangement links TRBV11-2 to TRBJ2-7; D may be TRBD1 or TRBD2 (6 bases each). The CDR3 covers 16 residues. V lost 2 bases, J lost 3 bases, and 17 bases lay in between. Germline CDR1 is SGHAT and CDR2 is FQNNGV. The DNA for the CDR3 is TGTGCCAGCAGCTTAAAGGGGGGAGGATTCTTCTACGAGCAGTACTTC. It yields the protein CASSLKGGGFFYEQYF. The variable domain in full, with the rest retrieved from reference TRBV11-2 and TRBJ2-7, is EAGVAQSPRYKIIEKRQSVAFWCNPISGHATLYWYQQILGQGPKLLIQFQNNGVVDDSQLPKDRFSAERLKGVDSTLKIQPAKLEDSAVYLCASSLKGGGFFYEQYFGPGTRLTVT.

V usage is TRBV7-3 and J usage is TRBJ2-5; 7 nucleotides line up with TRBD1. Per the germline V gene, CDR1 is SGHTA and CDR2 is FQGTGA. The CDR3 is made up of 15 amino acids. Unmatched junction bases numbered 10, after V lost 5 bases and J lost 4 bases. For the CDR3, the DNA is TGTGCCAGCAGCCAGACAGGGATGGTGGTAGAGACCCAGTACTTC. Protein sequence: CASSQTGMVVETQYF.

This chain uses TRBV19 with TRBJ2-3; D gene unclear. The CDR3 runs 15 residues. V was clipped by 5 bases and J by 4 bases, with 16 bases between them. CDR1 and CDR2 (germline): LNHDA, SQIVND (reference sequence). CDR3 bases: TGTGCCAGTAGTGCGGCGGCCACACGGGCAGATACGCAGTATTTT. It specifies CASSAAATRADTQYF.

The chain joins TRBV2 to TRBJ2-1; 7 bases fit TRBD1. From germline, CDR1 is SNHLY and CDR2 FYNNEI. There are 14 residues in the CDR3. Unmatched junction bases numbered 10, after V lost 8 bases and J lost 6 bases. Here the CDR3 DNA reads TGTGCCAGCCTAGACCCCGGGACAGTCAATGAGCAGTTCTTC. Its protein product is CASLDPGTVNEQFF. The full variable domain, completed using reference TRBV2 and TRBJ2-1, is EPEVTQTPSHQVTQMGQEVILRCVPISNHLYFYWYRQILGQKVEFLVSFYNNEISEKSEIFDDQFSVERPDGSNFTLKIRSTKLEDSAMYFCASLDPGTVNEQFFGPGTRLTVL.